Below, 19 T cell receptor beta chains from the same sample are listed, as sequenced in a study of T cell responses to AZD1222 COVID-19 vaccine. Assay: immunoSEQ multiplex PCR; the TCRdb copy retains only in-frame clones and omits some. Of some 83,000 clones detected, more than 80% appear once; the ten largest clones hold roughly 5.6%. The sequencing used peripheral blood, collected on day 0 of AZD1222 vaccination. These receptors all stem from an adult in good health.

This chain joins TRBV28 and TRBJ2-1; 9 nucleotides match TRBD1. V shed 4 bases, J shed 2 bases, and the junction held 6 bases outside the gene matches. This CDR3 spans 16 amino acids. Germline V CDR1 and CDR2: MDHEN, SYDVKM. The CDR3 DNA follows: TGTGCCAGCAGTTCGGGACAGGGCGAGGCCTACAATGAGCAGTTCTTC. It codes for CASSSGQGEAYNEQFF.

The chain's CDR3 is CASSFLGVNTEAFF. The CDR3, as DNA: TGCGCCAGCAGCTTCCTGGGGGTGAACACTGAAGCTTTCTTT. The chain combines TRBV5-1 with TRBJ1-1; a weak D match, TRBD1 (5 bases). CDR1 SGHRS and CDR2 YFSETQ come from the germline V gene. Trimming left V 2 bases short and J 0 bases short, with 8 bases between. The CDR3 runs 14 residues.

The CDR3 nucleotides are TGTGCCAGCAGTATCGAGAACACCGGGGAGCTGTTTTTT. It is translated as CASSIENTGELFF. V gene TRBV12-3 or TRBV12-4 combines with J gene TRBJ2-2; D unresolved. The CDR3 contains 13 residues. Trimming removed 5 bases at V and 1 base at J, with 5 bases between.

CDR3 nucleotides: TGCGCCAGCAGCTTAGGTGATTCGAATATGCCCCAGCATTTT. Translating it yields CASSLGDSNMPQHF. This sequence joins TRBV5-1 and TRBJ1-5; D remains ambiguous. The germline V and J ends were trimmed by 2 bases and 9 bases, with 15 bases remaining between them. Germline V gene sequence: CDR1 SGHRS, CDR2 YFSETQ. The CDR3 has 14 amino acids.

V usage is TRBV28 and J usage is TRBJ2-1; TRBD1 is a possible D gene (6 bases). Germline V lookup: CDR1 MDHEN, CDR2 SYDVKM. The CDR3 runs 16 residues. V shed 5 bases and J shed 7 bases, with 21 bases lying between them. The chain's CDR3 is CASSARTDPTRNEQFF. The CDR3 DNA follows: TGTGCCAGCAGTGCTCGGACAGATCCTACACGGAATGAGCAGTTCTTC. Using reference TRBV28 and TRBJ2-1 for the parts outside the CDR3, the full variable domain is DVKVTQSSRYLVKRTGEKVFLECVQDMDHENMFWYRQDPGLGLRLIYFSYDVKMKEKGDIPEGYSVSREKKERFSLILESASTNQTSMYLCASSARTDPTRNEQFFGPGTRLTVL.

This rearrangement joins TRBV7-8 to TRBJ2-1; 14 bases are shared with TRBD2. The germline V gene has CDR1 SGHVS and CDR2 FQNEAQ. The CDR3 extends over 17 amino acids. V trimming: 5 bases; J trimming: 3 bases; junction bases outside the gene matches: 6. The CDR3 DNA is TGTGCCAGCAGCCGGACTAGCGGGGGGCTTCTCTACAATGAGCAGTTCTTC. Translating it yields CASSRTSGGLLYNEQFF.

This clone was observed once. The CDR3 sequence is CASSISTRGRVGEQYF. CDR3 in DNA: TGTGCCAGTAGTATCTCCACTCGGGGCAGGGTAGGCGAGCAGTACTTC. This chain links TRBV19 with TRBJ2-7, with D perhaps matching TRBD1 or TRBD2 (5 bases each). There are 16 residues in the CDR3. The ends were cut back, 3 bases at V and 6 bases at J, with 21 bases in the middle. The V gene's germline CDR1 is LNHDA and CDR2 SQIVND (reference sequence).

The chain joins TRBV29-1 to TRBJ1-4; D is unresolved. Trimming shortened V by 7 bases and J by 8 bases, and 11 bases separated the two germline ends. CDR1 is SQVTM and CDR2 is ANQGSEA in the germline V gene. This CDR3 is built from 11 residues. CDR3 coding DNA: TGCAGCGGGTCGGGCGAGGAAAAACTGTTTTTT. Amino acids: CSGSGEEKLFF. Variable domain in full (rest from reference TRBV29-1 and TRBJ1-4): SAVISQKPSRDICQRGTSLTIQCQVDSQVTMMFWYRQQPGQSLTLIATANQGSEATYESGFVIDKFPISRPNLTFSTLTVSNMSPEDSSIYLCSGSGEEKLFFGSGTQLSVL.

This clone was picked up one time. The chain is built from TRBV25-1 and TRBJ2-7, with 8 nucleotides matching TRBD1. Germline V CDR1 and CDR2: MGHDK, SYGVNS. There are 14 residues in the CDR3. V shed 5 bases and J 5 bases; nucleotides not matched to a gene: 8. CDR3 protein: CASSPRTGKDEQYF. The CDR3 nucleotides are TGTGCCAGCAGTCCTCGGACAGGGAAGGACGAGCAGTACTTC.

The chain uses TRBV2 and TRBJ2-7; 8 bases agree with TRBD1. V lost 4 bases and J lost 5; bases outside the gene matches: 19. This CDR3 comprises 18 residues. Germline values: CDR1 SNHLY, CDR2 FYNNEI. This CDR3 is CASSAWVDRVIVWDEQYF. CDR3 nucleotide sequence: TGTGCCAGCAGTGCCTGGGTGGACAGGGTAATAGTGTGGGACGAGCAGTACTTC. Using reference TRBV2 and TRBJ2-7 for the parts outside the CDR3, the full variable domain is EPEVTQTPSHQVTQMGQEVILRCVPISNHLYFYWYRQILGQKVEFLVSFYNNEISEKSEIFDDQFSVERPDGSNFTLKIRSTKLEDSAMYFCASSAWVDRVIVWDEQYFGPGTRLTVT.

The chain uses TRBV30 and TRBJ1-5; D may be TRBD1 (5 bases). CDR1 GTSNPN and CDR2 SVGIG come from the germline V gene (reference sequence). The CDR3 contains 17 residues. V was pared by 3 bases and J by 0 bases, with 18 bases between. CDR3 coding DNA: TGTGCCTGGAGCGATGGGCGGGGGGGTTATAGCAATCAGCCCCAGCATTTT. Translating gives CAWSDGRGGYSNQPQHF.

This chain connects TRBV14 to TRBJ1-4, with D tentatively TRBD1 (6 bases). The CDR3 contains 14 residues. Germline loops: CDR1 SGHDN, CDR2 FVKESK. V was pared by 5 bases and J by 3 bases, with 10 bases between. The CDR3, as DNA: TGTGCCAGCAGCTCAGAGGGGGCTAATGAAAAACTGTTTTTT. Protein: CASSSEGANEKLFF.

The table lists this clone with a count of one. This chain uses TRBV28 with TRBJ1-6; tentatively, D is TRBD1 (6 bases). V was clipped by 1 base and J by 9 bases, with 7 bases between them. Germline lookup yields CDR1 MDHEN and CDR2 SYDVKM. The CDR3 totals 13 residues. For the CDR3, the DNA is TGTGCCAGCAGTTTATACAGGGTTTCACCCCTCCACTTT. Protein product: CASSLYRVSPLHF.

CDR3 bases: TGTGCCAGCAGCCCTGAATGGGGGGCCACCACTGAAGCTTTCTTT. This translates into CASSPEWGATTEAFF. The V gene is TRBV5-6, the J gene TRBJ1-1; possible D gene TRBD1, 6 bases. V was cut by 4 bases and J by 4 bases, with 17 bases left in between. Germline loops: CDR1 SGHDT, CDR2 YYEEEE. The CDR3 is 15 amino acids.

This clone was detected only a few times. This chain connects TRBV7-9 to TRBJ2-7; 9 bases align to TRBD1. J lost 6 bases, V lost 5 bases, and 5 bases had no gene match. Germline V CDR1 and CDR2: SEHNR, FQNEAQ (reference sequence). This CDR3 spans 13 amino acids. DNA of the CDR3: TGTGCCAGCAGCGGACAGGGGAAGGGCGAGCAGTACTTC. Its translation is CASSGQGKGEQYF.

V and J are TRBV9 and TRBJ1-6; 11 bases line up with TRBD1. V shed 4 bases, J shed 6 bases, and the junction held 6 bases outside the gene matches. The CDR3 has 16 amino acids. CDR1 and CDR2 (germline): SGDLS, YYNGEE. CDR3 in amino acids: CASSSQGQGVNSPLHF. The CDR3 DNA reads as TGTGCCAGCAGCAGCCAGGGACAGGGGGTTAATTCACCCCTCCACTTT.

This chain uses TRBV29-1 with TRBJ1-2, with D unresolved. Germline V gene data show CDR1 as SQVTM and CDR2 as ANQGSEA. The V and J ends lost 2 bases and 6 bases respectively, with 19 bases between them. The CDR3 spans 15 residues. This CDR3 is CSVERSYSSLNGYTF. CDR3 DNA: TGCAGCGTTGAACGCTCTTATTCGAGTCTAAATGGCTACACCTTC.

This clone was counted between two and nine times. The gene calls are TRBV4-2 and TRBJ1-1, with 7 bases matching TRBD1. Germline V gene data show CDR1 as LGHNA and CDR2 as YNFKEQ. The length of the CDR3 is 14 residues. V was clipped by 5 bases and J by 7 bases; unmatched bases: 10. CDR3 sequence: CASSSRDRQDEAFF. CDR3 sequence (DNA): TGTGCCAGCAGCTCCCGGGACAGACAAGATGAAGCTTTCTTT.

V usage is TRBV6-5 and J usage is TRBJ1-1, with D uncertain. V lost 0 bases, J lost 6 bases, and 8 bases lay in between. CDR3 length: 13 amino acids. Per germline, CDR1 MNHEY and CDR2 SVGAGI. CDR3 nucleotides: TGTGCCAGCAGTTACTCGAGCGTTCCTGAAGCTTTCTTT. This translates into CASSYSSVPEAFF.